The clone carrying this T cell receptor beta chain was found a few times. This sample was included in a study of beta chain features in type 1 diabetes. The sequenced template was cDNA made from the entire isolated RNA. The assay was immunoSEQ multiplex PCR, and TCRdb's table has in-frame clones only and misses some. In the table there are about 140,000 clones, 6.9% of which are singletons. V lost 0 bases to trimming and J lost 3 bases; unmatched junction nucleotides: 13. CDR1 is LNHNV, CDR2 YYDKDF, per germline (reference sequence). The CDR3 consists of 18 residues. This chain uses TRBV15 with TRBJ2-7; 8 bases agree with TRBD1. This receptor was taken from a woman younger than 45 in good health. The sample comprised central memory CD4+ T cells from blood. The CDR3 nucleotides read TGTGCCACCAGCAGAGATCACCTTCTGACAGGGGCTAACTACGAGCAGTACTTC. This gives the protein CATSRDHLLTGANYEQYF.